The T cell receptor delta chain under discussion was sequenced for a study of gammadelta T cells in human blood. Regarding the study as a whole: Microbial exposure appeared to drive polyclonal γδ T cell expansion after birth.

As regards this clone: Its antigen is undetermined. A read error is possible here, since a much larger clone lies one base away.

TCRdb made new clone calls on the RT-PCR reads using CATT. The table records 450 to 550 delta-chain clones, approximately 15% of them present only once. Germline V gives CDR1 TSWWSYY, CDR2 QGS. The CDR3 contains 19 residues. V was pared by 4 bases and J by 2 bases, with 26 bases between. Sequencing was carried out using non-Vgamma9Vdelta2 gamma-delta T cells from infant blood. This chain connects TRDV1 to TRDJ1; the D gene is possibly TRDD3 (5 bases). The receptor's source is a human donor. The CDR3 sequence is CALGGLPFGRDVGTDKLIF. The CDR3 DNA reads as TGTGCTCTTGGGGGCCTCCCGTTCGGTCGGGATGTAGGTACCGATAAACTCATCTTT.